This is a list of T cell receptor beta chains from one sample in a study of response to subunit inactivated influenza vaccine. TCRdb independently ran MiXCR on the RT-PCR reads; one entry per CDR3 protein. The data contain about 700,000 distinct CDR3 sequences, 15% to 19% of them singletons. The sample in question was PBMCs from blood, obtained approximately 12 days after vaccination. These receptors came from a man between 45 and 60 years old who received an inactivated influenza vaccine. Each CDR3 is given with its conserved first and last residue. Fields, in order: clone size, J gene, CDR3 length, V gene, D gene, CDR3 DNA, CDR3 protein. A D gene is named only where the DNA matches it firmly. Rows may omit the clone size; those that give it use once, few, many or a size class.

size: NA; J: TRBJ1-6; length: 14; V: TRBV6-2/TRBV6-3; D: NA; DNA: TGTGCCAGCAGTTACCCCAGTTCGGGTTCACCCCTCCACTTT; CDR3: CASSYPSSGSPLHF
size: NA; J: TRBJ2-2; length: 13; V: TRBV20-1; D: NA; DNA: TGCAGTCTTGGGGCCGAGAACACCGGGGAGCTGTTTTTT; CDR3: CSLGAENTGELFF
size: NA; J: TRBJ1-1; length: 11; V: TRBV6-1; D: NA; DNA: TGTGCCAGCAGCGAAGGACAGAGGGCTTTCTTT; CDR3: CASSEGQRAFF
size: few; J: TRBJ1-1; length: 14; V: TRBV4-1; D: NA; DNA: TGCGCCAGCAGCCAAGAGAACTGGGGCCCTGAAGCTTTCTTT; CDR3: CASSQENWGPEAFF
size: once; J: TRBJ2-7; length: 15; V: TRBV14; D: TRBD1; DNA: TGTGCCAGCAGCGCACGACAGGGGGTCTCCTACGAGCAGTACTTC; CDR3: CASSARQGVSYEQYF
size: NA; J: TRBJ2-7; length: 16; V: TRBV3-1; D: TRBD2; DNA: TGTGCCAGCAGTCAACTAGCGGGGGAAAACTCCTACGAGCAGTACTTC; CDR3: CASSQLAGENSYEQYF
size: few; J: TRBJ2-1; length: 13; V: TRBV11-2; D: TRBD1; DNA: TGTGCCAGCAACGGACAGGGGCGGAATGAGCAGTTCTTC; CDR3: CASNGQGRNEQFF
size: few; J: TRBJ2-5; length: 15; V: TRBV10-3; D: TRBD1; DNA: TGTGCCATCAGTGATGCCGGACAGGGCCAAGAGACCCAGTACTTC; CDR3: CAISDAGQGQETQYF
size: few; J: TRBJ2-1; length: 17; V: TRBV25-1; D: NA; DNA: TGTGCCAGCAGTGACTCCGTACAGTATTCTGGCTACAATGAGCAGTTCTTC; CDR3: CASSDSVQYSGYNEQFF
size: few; J: TRBJ1-1; length: 13; V: TRBV7-2; D: NA; DNA: TGTGCCAGCACGGGGCTCATGAACACTGAAGCTTTCTTT; CDR3: CASTGLMNTEAFF
size: few; J: TRBJ2-1; length: 15; V: TRBV5-6; D: TRBD2; DNA: TGTGCCAGCAGCTTGGGCGGGGGGGCCATGTATGAGCAGTTCTTC; CDR3: CASSLGGGAMYEQFF
size: NA; J: TRBJ1-5; length: 13; V: TRBV20-1; D: NA; DNA: TGCAGTGCTAGGGCGCAGGCCAATCAGCCCCAGCATTTT; CDR3: CSARAQANQPQHF
size: NA; J: TRBJ1-2; length: 20; V: TRBV11-1; D: NA; DNA: TGTGCCAGCAGCTTAGCACTAAAGCTGGGGGGGGCGACAGAGCCTGATGGCTACACCTTC; CDR3: CASSLALKLGGATEPDGYTF
size: few; J: TRBJ2-3; length: 13; V: TRBV28; D: NA; DNA: TGTGCCAGCAGTAACACCGTTAAGGGGTGGCAGTATTTT; CDR3: CASSNTVKGWQYF
size: NA; J: TRBJ2-1; length: 14; V: TRBV29-1; D: TRBD2; DNA: TGCAGCGTTCCACTCCGGGAGGCTGACAATGAGCAGTTCTTC; CDR3: CSVPLREADNEQFF
size: NA; J: TRBJ2-1; length: 15; V: TRBV7-9; D: TRBD1; DNA: TGTGCCAGCAGGACCGGGACAGGGGGCAGGGATGAGCAGTTCTTC; CDR3: CASRTGTGGRDEQFF
size: NA; J: TRBJ2-1; length: 19; V: TRBV7-6; D: TRBD2; DNA: TGTGCCAGCAGCTTAGCGGGACTAGCGGGAGATTACTCCTACAATGAGCAGTTCTTC; CDR3: CASSLAGLAGDYSYNEQFF
size: few; J: TRBJ2-5; length: 14; V: TRBV20-1; D: TRBD1; DNA: TGCAGTGCTAGAGACCGGGACAGCCAAGAGACCCAGTACTTC; CDR3: CSARDRDSQETQYF
size: NA; J: TRBJ2-7; length: 15; V: TRBV5-1; D: TRBD1; DNA: TGCGCCAGCAGCTTGGGGACAGGGGGATCCAACGAGCAGTACTTC; CDR3: CASSLGTGGSNEQYF
size: NA; J: TRBJ2-1; length: 18; V: TRBV30; D: TRBD2; DNA: TGTGCCTGGATCCCCAGGGGGGCTAGCGGGAGGCCTAACAATGAGCAGTTCTTC; CDR3: CAWIPRGASGRPNNEQFF
size: NA; J: TRBJ2-4; length: 12; V: TRBV6-1; D: NA; DNA: TGTGCCAGCAGCGGAATGAGGGACATTCAGTACTTC; CDR3: CASSGMRDIQYF
size: NA; J: TRBJ1-3; length: 14; V: TRBV12-3/TRBV12-4; D: NA; DNA: TGTGCCAGCAGTCCTTTCGACAGCGGAAACACCATATATTTT; CDR3: CASSPFDSGNTIYF
size: NA; J: TRBJ2-2; length: 15; V: TRBV20-1; D: TRBD2; DNA: TGCAGTGCTCAGCGGGGTAGTTCCTACACCGGGGAGCTGTTTTTT; CDR3: CSAQRGSSYTGELFF
size: few; J: TRBJ2-5; length: 15; V: TRBV12-3/TRBV12-4; D: TRBD1; DNA: TGTGCCAGCACTACCCAAACAGGGGGCAGGGAGACCCAGTACTTC; CDR3: CASTTQTGGRETQYF
size: NA; J: TRBJ1-2; length: 14; V: TRBV5-6; D: TRBD1; DNA: TGTGCCAGCAGCCAAGGACAGGGTGGAGGAGGCTACACCTTC; CDR3: CASSQGQGGGGYTF
size: NA; J: TRBJ2-5; length: 15; V: TRBV12-3/TRBV12-4; D: NA; DNA: TGTGCCAGCAGTGCGACCGGGACGCAGCAAGAGACCCAGTACTTC; CDR3: CASSATGTQQETQYF
size: NA; J: TRBJ2-2; length: 13; V: TRBV4-2; D: NA; DNA: TGTGCCAGCGACCCCGGTCACACCGGGGAGCTGTTTTTT; CDR3: CASDPGHTGELFF
size: few; J: TRBJ2-7; length: 15; V: TRBV27; D: NA; DNA: TGTGCCAGCAGTTTATCTCCTTCAGTATCTTACGAGCAGTACTTC; CDR3: CASSLSPSVSYEQYF
size: NA; J: TRBJ2-7; length: 14; V: TRBV25-1; D: TRBD1; DNA: TGTGCCAGCAGTGAATTTCCAGGGGGCTACGAGCAGTACTTC; CDR3: CASSEFPGGYEQYF
size: few; J: TRBJ2-5; length: 16; V: TRBV28; D: NA; DNA: TGTGCCAGCAGTTTTGATCGGTTTGGGTATCCAGAGACCCAGTACTTC; CDR3: CASSFDRFGYPETQYF
size: few; J: TRBJ2-5; length: 13; V: TRBV6-2/TRBV6-3; D: NA; DNA: TGTGCCGGTCGGTCGATTGAAGCGGAGACCCAGTACTTC; CDR3: CAGRSIEAETQYF
size: few; J: TRBJ2-7; length: 17; V: TRBV7-9; D: TRBD2; DNA: TGTGCCAGCAGCTCGACCCCTAGCGGACTGAACTCCTACGAGCAGTACTTC; CDR3: CASSSTPSGLNSYEQYF
size: few; J: TRBJ2-1; length: 15; V: TRBV28; D: TRBD2; DNA: TGTGCCAGCAGCAATCTAGCGGGCCGAAACAATGAGCAGTTCTTC; CDR3: CASSNLAGRNNEQFF
size: NA; J: TRBJ2-7; length: 12; V: TRBV7-6; D: NA; DNA: TGTGCCAGCAGTAATACGGGTAACGAGCAGTACTTC; CDR3: CASSNTGNEQYF
size: few; J: TRBJ1-1; length: 14; V: TRBV5-1; D: NA; DNA: TGCGCCAGCAGAGAGGACATCGACAGCTCTGAAGCTTTCTTT; CDR3: CASREDIDSSEAFF
size: NA; J: TRBJ1-1; length: 16; V: TRBV7-2; D: TRBD1; DNA: TGTGCCAGCAGCCCGTGGGACAGTCCCGCAAACACTGAAGCTTTCTTT; CDR3: CASSPWDSPANTEAFF
size: NA; J: TRBJ2-3; length: 17; V: TRBV7-9; D: TRBD2; DNA: TGTGCCAGCAGCTTAGCGGGGAGACTAGCGGGAACCGATACGCAGTATTTT; CDR3: CASSLAGRLAGTDTQYF
size: once; J: TRBJ1-2; length: 15; V: TRBV4-3; D: NA; DNA: TGCGCCAGCAGCCAAGAAGACGTCCGAGGGTATGGCTACACCTTC; CDR3: CASSQEDVRGYGYTF
size: NA; J: TRBJ2-6; length: 16; V: TRBV9; D: NA; DNA: TGTGCCAGCAGCGTTGGGAATTCGGCTGGGGCCATCGTCCTGACTTTC; CDR3: CASSVGNSAGAIVLTF
size: NA; J: TRBJ2-1; length: 21; V: TRBV5-1; D: TRBD2; DNA: TGCGCCAGCAGCTTGGAGGAAAGGAGGACTAGCGGGATCTCTCGCTACAATGAGCAGTTCTTC; CDR3: CASSLEERRTSGISRYNEQFF
size: many; J: TRBJ2-3; length: 13; V: TRBV7-2; D: NA; DNA: TGTGCCAGCAGTCTCGGGCTCACAGATACGCAGTATTTT; CDR3: CASSLGLTDTQYF
size: few; J: TRBJ1-2; length: 13; V: TRBV20-1; D: TRBD1; DNA: TGCAGTGCTTCGGACAGGGGGCAGGGGGGCTACACCTTC; CDR3: CSASDRGQGGYTF
size: NA; J: TRBJ1-2; length: 15; V: TRBV4-2; D: NA; DNA: TGTGCCAGCAGCCAGCCTCACGGACAGAACTATGGCTACACCTTC; CDR3: CASSQPHGQNYGYTF
size: NA; J: TRBJ1-3; length: 15; V: TRBV9; D: NA; DNA: TGTGCCAGCAGCGCCTTCCCGGGCTCTGGAAACACCATATATTTT; CDR3: CASSAFPGSGNTIYF
size: many; J: TRBJ2-1; length: 16; V: TRBV5-6; D: TRBD2; DNA: TGTGCCAGCAGCTTGGGGGGACTAGCGGCCCTAAGGGCGCAGTTCTTC; CDR3: CASSLGGLAALRAQFF
size: NA; J: TRBJ2-7; length: 11; V: TRBV10-3; D: NA; DNA: TGTGCCATCAGTGATGGGGGCGAGCAGTACTTC; CDR3: CAISDGGEQYF
size: NA; J: TRBJ1-2; length: 13; V: TRBV6-5; D: NA; DNA: TGTGCCAGCAGTTACTCGGCCAGGGATGGCTACACCTTC; CDR3: CASSYSARDGYTF
size: few; J: TRBJ2-2; length: 12; V: TRBV12-3/TRBV12-4; D: NA; DNA: TGTGCCAGCAGTTTCACGGCCGGGGAGCTGTTTTTT; CDR3: CASSFTAGELFF
size: few; J: TRBJ1-5; length: 15; V: TRBV7-2; D: NA; DNA: TGTGCCAGCAGCTTAGCAGCGAATAGCAATCAGCCCCAGCATTTT; CDR3: CASSLAANSNQPQHF
size: few; J: TRBJ2-3; length: 15; V: TRBV6-1; D: NA; DNA: TGTGCCAGCAGAAACGCACTAGGAGGAAGGGATACGCAGTATTTT; CDR3: CASRNALGGRDTQYF